A single TCR beta chain is shown here with its context. Its target is unknown. The sample comes from a study of T-cell memory formation after mild COVID-19. Overall study results and limits: The appearance of some responding clones in pre-infection memory suggested that cross-reactive memory joined.

V was pared by 3 bases and J by 7 bases, with 6 bases of the junction left unmatched. This CDR3 region has 14 residues. The germline V gene encodes CDR1 WSHSY and CDR2 SAAADI. Sample barcodes and UMIs were carried by the TCR alpha and TCR beta cDNA libraries that 5'RACE generated with constant-segment primers. TCRdb independently ran MiXCR on the 5' RACE reads; one entry per CDR3 protein. The table lists over 300,000 distinct CDR3 sequences, 20% to 25% of them singletons, with over 20% in the top ten. The source material was PBMCs or a T cell subset sorted from them (not recorded which). J is TRBJ2-4 and V is TRBV10-2, with 7 bases aligning to TRBD2. The receptor was isolated from a man aged 18 to 29 who had mild COVID-19 (a few samples of this study predate the infection). Cell type and time point are not known. DNA for the CDR3: TGCGCCAGCAGTGAATCCGGGGGGTCCAACATTCAGTACTTC. Translated, it gives CASSESGGSNIQYF.